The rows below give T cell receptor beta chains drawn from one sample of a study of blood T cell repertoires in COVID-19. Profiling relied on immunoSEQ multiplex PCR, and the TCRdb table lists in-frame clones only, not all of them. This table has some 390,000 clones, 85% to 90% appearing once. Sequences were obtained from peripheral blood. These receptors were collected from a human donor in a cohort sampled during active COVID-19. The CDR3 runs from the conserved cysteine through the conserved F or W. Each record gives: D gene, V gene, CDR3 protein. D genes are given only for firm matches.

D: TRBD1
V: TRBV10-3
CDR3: CAISRDSYEQYF

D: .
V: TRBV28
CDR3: CASTPPRRESYNEQFF

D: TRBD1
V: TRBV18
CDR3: CASSFATGWYEQYF

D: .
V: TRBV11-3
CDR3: CASSLVAGADTQYF

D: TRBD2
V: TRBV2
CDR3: CASSEASGRPYEQYF

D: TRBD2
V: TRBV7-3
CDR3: CARGDGGSQETQYF

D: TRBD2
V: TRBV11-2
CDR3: CASSFVAGGAETQYF

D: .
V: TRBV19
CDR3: CASSTQWSGTGELFF

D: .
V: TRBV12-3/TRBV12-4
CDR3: CASSLSAGGGYTF

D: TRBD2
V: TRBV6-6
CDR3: CASPPPEREIYEQYF

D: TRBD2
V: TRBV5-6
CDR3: CASSHRGTSDQETQYF

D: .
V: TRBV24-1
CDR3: CATSDLALEVNEQFF

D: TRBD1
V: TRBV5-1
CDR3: CASSIISKDRDESSYNSPLHF

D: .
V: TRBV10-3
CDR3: CAISVGGVEYGYTF

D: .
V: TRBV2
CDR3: CASSEGERSPLHF

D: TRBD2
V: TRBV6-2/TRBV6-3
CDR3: CASSLWASGSPNNEQFF

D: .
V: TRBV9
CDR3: CASSAISGFIPDTQYF

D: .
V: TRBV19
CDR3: CASSLRGTEFDSNQPQHF

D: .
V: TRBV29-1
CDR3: CSVGRLDVYGYTF

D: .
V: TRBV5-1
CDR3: CASSLSDPTDTQYF

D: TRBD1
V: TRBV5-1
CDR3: CASSPAADRVDYEQYF

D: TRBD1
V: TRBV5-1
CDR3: CASSLSQGDNEKLFF

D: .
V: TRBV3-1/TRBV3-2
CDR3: CASSQDDSEQFF

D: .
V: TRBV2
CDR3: CASSDNSREQYF

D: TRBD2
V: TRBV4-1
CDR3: CASSQASGRVNEQYF

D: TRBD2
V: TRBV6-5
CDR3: CATRLAVGSYNEQFF

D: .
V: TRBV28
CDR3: CASSLGGTGSGEQFF

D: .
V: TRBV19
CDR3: CASRNPDSNNSPLHF